These 30 T cell receptor beta chains were sequenced from one sample in a study of T cells after yellow fever vaccination. Each CDR3 protein is one row after TCRdb ran MiXCR on the 5' RACE reads. This table holds under 700,000 distinct CDR3 sequences, 17% found once. The sample was PBMCs, taken 4 to 6 days after the first yellow fever vaccination. These receptor sequences come from a man aged 18 to 29 who received the YFV17D yellow fever vaccine.

This clonotype was counted only a few times. The chain recombines TRBV6-5 with TRBJ1-2; D is possibly TRBD1 (5 bases). The germline gives CDR1 MNHEY, CDR2 SVGAGI. Trimming removed 7 bases from V and 8 bases from J, with 20 bases in between. This CDR3 contains 14 residues. The CDR3 DNA sequence: TGTGCCAGCAACTACGAGGGGAGACAGCAGGGCTACACCTTC. It codes for CASNYEGRQQGYTF.

The chain links TRBV3-1 to TRBJ2-7, with TRBD2 identical over 7 bases. CDR3 length: 14 residues. The germline CDR1 and CDR2 sequences are LGHDT and YNNKEL (reference sequence). J gave up 2 bases and V 1 base, and 2 bases lay outside the gene matches. DNA for the CDR3: TGTGCCAGCAGCCAAGGACTAGCCACCTACGAGCAGTACTTC. Its translation is CASSQGLATYEQYF.

The chain recombines TRBV4-2 with TRBJ2-2; D unclear. CDR1 and CDR2 (germline): LGHNA, YNFKEQ. The CDR3 runs 18 residues. Trimming pared 0 bases from V and 6 bases from J, leaving 20 bases between. CDR3 protein: CASSQDSGPVPRPGELFF. The CDR3 nucleotides read TGTGCCAGCAGCCAAGATTCGGGTCCAGTCCCACGTCCCGGGGAGCTGTTTTTT.

This clonotype was detected only a few times. The chain carries TRBV4-1 and TRBJ2-5, with 10 bases that match TRBD2. In germline, CDR1 is MGHRA, CDR2 YSYEKL. The CDR3 has 15 amino acids. V was pared by 4 bases and J by 4 bases, with 6 bases of the junction left unmatched. The CDR3: CASSRFSGGGETQYF. In DNA form, the CDR3 reads TGCGCCAGCAGCCGATTCAGCGGGGGGGGAGAGACCCAGTACTTC.

The chain is built from TRBV12-3 or TRBV12-4 and TRBJ1-4; possible D gene TRBD1, 5 bases. V dropped 5 bases and J dropped 8 bases, with 15 bases sitting between them. The CDR3 runs to 14 residues. CDR3 amino acids: CASSPGQTTEKLFF. The CDR3 DNA reads as TGTGCCAGCAGTCCTGGACAAACTACCGAAAAACTGTTTTTT.

The rearrangement links TRBV12-3 or TRBV12-4 to TRBJ1-1; TRBD1 aligns across 8 bases. The V and J ends lost 5 bases and 4 bases, in that order; junction bases with no gene match: 9. The CDR3 runs 15 residues. The CDR3 spells CASSLSRTGGTEAFF. The CDR3 DNA follows: TGTGCCAGCAGTCTCTCTCGTACAGGGGGCACTGAAGCTTTCTTT.

This clonotype was seen a few times. The chain carries TRBV5-4 and TRBJ1-1, with D maybe TRBD1 (5 bases). Germline V CDR1 and CDR2: SGHNT, YYREEE (reference sequence). This CDR3 contains 15 residues. Trimming took 4 bases from V and 1 from J, leaving 14 bases between them. The chain's CDR3 is CASSPKAQGNTEAFF. The CDR3 bases are TGTGCCAGCAGCCCTAAAGCGCAGGGGAACACTGAAGCTTTCTTT.

This clonotype has just a few counts. The chain uses TRBV7-2 and TRBJ2-3; TRBD1 agrees at 9 bases. CDR3 length equals 16 residues. Germline V gives CDR1 SGHTA, CDR2 FQGNSA. V was clipped by 5 bases and J by 4 bases; unmatched bases: 10. This CDR3 reads CASSPNRGRVADTQYF. The CDR3 DNA is TGTGCCAGCAGCCCTAACAGGGGGCGCGTTGCAGATACGCAGTATTTT.

V gene TRBV10-3 combines with J gene TRBJ1-5; D might be TRBD1 (6 bases). V gave up 6 bases and J gave up 1 base, with 16 bases separating them. Germline V CDR1 and CDR2: ENHRY, SYGVKD. The CDR3 sequence is 16 residues long. As DNA, the CDR3 is TGTGCCATCAGCCCACAGGGATCGGGCAGCAATCAGCCCCAGCATTTT. Its translation is CAISPQGSGSNQPQHF.

This clonotype was seen a handful of times. The chain links TRBV20-1 to TRBJ1-1; 7 bases fit TRBD1. The CDR3 is 14 amino acids. Germline V gene sequence: CDR1 DFQATT, CDR2 SNEGSKA (reference sequence). J lost 10 bases, V lost 6 bases, and 17 bases had no gene match. CDR3 nucleotide sequence: TGCAGTGCCTTAGAAAGGGCAGGGGCAGGGGGAGCTTTCTTT. It codes for CSALERAGAGGAFF.

The chain combines TRBV9 with TRBJ2-3; D perhaps matches TRBD2 (5 bases). CDR1 is SGDLS, CDR2 YYNGEE, per germline. The length of the CDR3 is 15 residues. V gave up 0 bases and J gave up 3 bases, with 11 bases separating them. CDR3 nucleotides: TGTGCCAGCAGCGTAGAGGGAAGAGGGACAGATACGCAGTATTTT. Its protein product is CASSVEGRGTDTQYF.

This sequence joins TRBV24-1 and TRBJ2-2, with 7 positions matching TRBD1. After removal of 6 bases from V and 0 bases from J, the junction contained 3 bases not matched to a gene. The CDR3 is 15 amino acids. Germline assignment: CDR1 KGHDR and CDR2 SFDVKD. CDR3 DNA sequence: TGTGCCACCAGTTTTCAGGGGGCGAACACCGGGGAGCTGTTTTTT. This gives the protein CATSFQGANTGELFF.

This clonotype was counted a few times. This rearrangement joins TRBV6-2 or TRBV6-3 to TRBJ2-1; 11 bases map to TRBD2. In germline, CDR1 is MNHEY, CDR2 SVGEGT. CDR3 length: 15 amino acids. Trimming removed 6 bases from V and 3 bases from J; junction bases left unmatched: 4. CDR3 bases: TGTGCCAGCAGAGACCTAGCGGGGGGCTACAATGAGCAGTTCTTC. It specifies CASRDLAGGYNEQFF.

V usage is TRBV4-3 and J usage is TRBJ2-2; TRBD2 aligns across 11 bases. V dropped 2 bases and J dropped 3; count of bases not matched to a gene: 8. CDR3 size: 18 residues. Germline V lookup: CDR1 LGHNA, CDR2 YSLEER. The DNA for the CDR3 is TGCGCCAGCAGCCAACGACAGGGGACTAGCGGTGACACCGGGGAGCTGTTTTTT. Protein sequence: CASSQRQGTSGDTGELFF.

This clonotype came up a few times. The chain uses TRBV7-9 and TRBJ2-5, with TRBD2 as a possible D gene (6 bases). The CDR3 contains 15 residues. Germline CDR1 SEHNR, CDR2 FQNEAQ (reference sequence). The V end lost 5 bases, the J end lost 2 bases, and 15 bases lay between the germline ends. The CDR3 coding sequence is TGTGCCAGCAGCCCTGTCGGGAGCATACAAGAGACCCAGTACTTC. Translated: CASSPVGSIQETQYF.

The genes are TRBV29-1 and TRBJ1-5; D not certain. V dropped 4 bases and J dropped 5 bases, with 18 bases sitting between them. Per germline, CDR1 SQVTM and CDR2 ANQGSEA. This CDR3 has 15 residues. Here the CDR3 DNA reads TGCAGCGTTGTCATCTCCGGAGGGCTGGATCAGCCCCAGCATTTT. It yields the protein CSVVISGGLDQPQHF.

The chain couples TRBV10-1 to TRBJ2-5, with D maybe TRBD1 (5 bases). CDR1 is WNHNN, CDR2 SYGVQD, per germline (reference sequence). V dropped 3 bases and J dropped 7 bases, with 18 bases sitting between them. The CDR3 extends over 15 amino acids. The CDR3: CASSEDSQNVGTQYF. The CDR3 nucleotides read TGCGCCAGCAGTGAAGACAGCCAGAACGTGGGGACCCAGTACTTC.

This clonotype was detected a few times. This chain uses TRBV5-5 with TRBJ2-3; D gene ambiguous. V lost 4 bases and J lost 5, with 11 bases in between. The CDR3 extends over 13 amino acids. Germline assignment: CDR1 SGHKS and CDR2 YYEKEE (reference sequence). Here the CDR3 DNA reads TGTGCCAGCAGCCCTAACGAAGAAGATACGCAGTATTTT. Protein: CASSPNEEDTQYF.

At least ten counts were recorded for this clonotype. This chain connects TRBV7-2 to TRBJ2-7; no definite D call. Germline CDR1 SGHTA, CDR2 FQGNSA. The CDR3 is 14 residues long. Trimming stripped 4 bases from V and 3 bases from J, with 13 bases between. The CDR3 sequence: CASSSDSPRYEQYF. The CDR3, as DNA: TGTGCCAGCAGCTCAGATTCGCCCCGCTACGAGCAGTACTTC.

In this sample, this clonotype turned up a few times. The chain links TRBV7-8 to TRBJ2-3; 15 nucleotides align to TRBD2. Germline V gene sequence: CDR1 SGHVS, CDR2 FQNEAQ. V was pared by 1 base and J by 3 bases, with 5 bases of the junction left unmatched. CDR3 length: 18 residues. Here the CDR3 reads CASSLVHGLAGGTDTQYF. The CDR3 bases are TGTGCCAGCAGCTTAGTCCACGGACTAGCGGGGGGGACAGATACGCAGTATTTT.

J is TRBJ1-2 and V is TRBV20-1, with a possible D match to TRBD1 (6 bases). Germline CDR1 is DFQATT and CDR2 is SNEGSKA (reference sequence). V was pared by 6 bases and J by 5 bases, with 16 bases between. The CDR3 is made up of 13 amino acids. CDR3 sequence reads: CSAPLWGPYGYTF. The CDR3 DNA reads as TGCAGTGCACCGTTGTGGGGGCCTTATGGCTACACCTTC.

The chain combines TRBV10-3 with TRBJ2-3; D not certain. Trimming took 0 bases from V and 0 from J, leaving 4 bases between them. The CDR3 length is 14 residues. Germline assignment: CDR1 ENHRY and CDR2 SYGVKD. CDR3: CAISESHSTDTQYF. CDR3 bases: TGTGCCATCAGTGAGTCGCATAGCACAGATACGCAGTATTTT.

V usage is TRBV7-9 and J usage is TRBJ1-1, with TRBD1 matching 10 bases. Trimming at V came to 5 bases and at J to 3 bases, leaving 12 bases not matched to a gene. There are 17 residues in the CDR3. Per germline, CDR1 SEHNR and CDR2 FQNEAQ (reference sequence). CDR3 sequence (DNA): TGTGCCAGCAGCGAAAGCAGGGACAGGGGCGGGTACACTGAAGCTTTCTTT. Its translation is CASSESRDRGGYTEAFF.

This clonotype was counted a few times. The chain combines TRBV3-1 with TRBJ2-5; 8 bases fit TRBD1. The CDR3 contains 14 residues. Germline loops: CDR1 LGHDT, CDR2 YNNKEL (reference sequence). V trimming: 4 bases; J trimming: 5 bases; junction bases outside the gene matches: 6. The CDR3 coding sequence is TGTGCCAGCAGCCGGACAGGGTACGGGGAGACCCAGTACTTC. Amino acids: CASSRTGYGETQYF.

V gene TRBV5-1 combines with J gene TRBJ2-2, with TRBD2 matching 7 bases. Per the germline V gene, CDR1 is SGHRS and CDR2 is YFSETQ. V shed 4 bases, J shed 6 bases, and the junction held 9 bases outside the gene matches. The CDR3 runs to 15 residues. This chain's CDR3 is CASSVDGGKAGELFF. The CDR3 bases are TGCGCCAGCAGCGTGGACGGGGGGAAGGCCGGGGAGCTGTTTTTT.

V gene TRBV7-2 combines with J gene TRBJ2-5; no firm D call. The CDR3 is made up of 12 amino acids. Trimming shortened V by 8 bases and J by 5 bases, and 12 bases separated the two germline ends. Germline V gene lookup returns CDR1 SGHTA and CDR2 FQGNSA. CDR3 protein: CASSSVTETQYF. As DNA, the CDR3 is TGTGCCAGCTCCTCTGTGACGGAGACCCAGTACTTC.

This chain connects TRBV5-4 to TRBJ2-5, with TRBD2 identical over 9 bases. This CDR3 contains 16 residues. Germline lookup yields CDR1 SGHNT and CDR2 YYREEE (reference sequence). With 0 bases clipped from V and 4 bases from J, the junction kept 7 bases outside the gene matches. CDR3 sequence: CASSLDGGGARETQYF. In DNA, the CDR3 is TGTGCCAGCAGCTTGGACGGCGGGGGGGCCCGAGAGACCCAGTACTTC.

V and J are TRBV5-1 and TRBJ2-7; D gene ambiguous. V was shortened by 4 bases and J by 2 bases, with 19 bases between the two germline ends. CDR3 length equals 16 residues. Germline-derived CDR1 and CDR2 are SGHRS and YFSETQ. For the CDR3, the DNA is TGCGCCAGCAGCCCCCAGGCGCAGAATCAGCCCTACGAGCAGTACTTC. It yields the protein CASSPQAQNQPYEQYF.

This clonotype was seen only a few times. The gene calls are TRBV6-2 or TRBV6-3 and TRBJ2-3; D possibly matches TRBD1 or TRBD2 (5 bases each). CDR1 and CDR2 from the germline V gene are MNHEY and SVGEGT. V was clipped by 6 bases and J by 6 bases, with 16 bases between them. There are 14 residues in the CDR3. The CDR3 nucleotides are TGTGCCAGCAGCGAGACGGTGGGACCGGATACGCAGTATTTT. Amino acid sequence: CASSETVGPDTQYF.

The V and J genes are TRBV24-1 and TRBJ1-5; no definite D call. CDR1 and CDR2 (germline): KGHDR, SFDVKD. V was shortened by 3 bases and J by 3 bases, with 8 bases between the two germline ends. There are 14 residues in the CDR3. Here the CDR3 reads CATSDAQSNQPQHF. CDR3 sequence (DNA): TGTGCCACCAGTGATGCCCAGTCCAATCAGCCCCAGCATTTT.